This passage covers 12 T cell receptor beta chains from one sample sequenced in a study of human T cells and chemical hapten exposure. As to time point: patch test 1, 2 weeks after DPC sensitization. Treatment denoted: therapeutic diphenylcyclopropenone sensitization with weekly scalp DPC. Each CDR3 protein is one row after TCRdb ran MiXCR on the RACE reads. The sample shows 90,000 or so distinct CDR3 sequences, 10% to 13% of them seen only once. The sample was whole blood, taken in connection with sensitization to the hapten diphenylcyclopropenone (DPC). These TCRs come from a man aged 35 to 55 with alopecia areata. Some clones in this sample may be carry-over from other donors' samples.

The chain recombines TRBV7-8 with TRBJ2-3; either TRBD1 or TRBD2 may fit D (5 bases each). In germline, CDR1 is SGHVS, CDR2 FQNEAQ. V was cut by 2 bases and J by 3 bases, with 15 bases left in between. The CDR3 is made up of 16 amino acids. CDR3 DNA sequence: TGTGCCAGCAGCTTAAGGGAGTCAGGGCGTACAGATACGCAGTATTTT. This gives the protein CASSLRESGRTDTQYF.

CDR3 protein: CASRTAGGSYNEQFF. The CDR3 DNA follows: TGTGCCAGCAGGACAGCGGGAGGCTCCTACAATGAGCAGTTCTTC. The chain couples TRBV6-1 to TRBJ2-1; 9 bases agree with TRBD2. Losses at the gene ends were 6 bases for V and 0 bases for J; bases not matched to a gene: 3. The length of the CDR3 is 15 residues. The germline V gene has CDR1 MNHNS and CDR2 SASEGT.

This clonotype occurred many times. This chain joins TRBV4-2 and TRBJ2-7; tentative D call: TRBD1 (5 bases). The V gene's germline CDR1 is LGHNA and CDR2 YNFKEQ. The CDR3 runs 15 residues. Trimming left V 2 bases short and J 4 bases short, with 15 bases between. CDR3 in amino acids: CASSQLQGVGYEQYF. CDR3 in DNA: TGTGCCAGCAGCCAACTCCAAGGGGTCGGGTACGAGCAGTACTTC.

This clonotype was seen a handful of times. This chain joins TRBV20-1 and TRBJ2-7; perhaps TRBD1 as D (6 bases). Deletions cut 1 base from V and 2 bases from J, with 12 bases between. Germline V CDR1 and CDR2: DFQATT, SNEGSKA (reference sequence). This CDR3 has 14 amino acids. This chain's CDR3 is CSARARDTPYEQYF. CDR3 DNA: TGCAGTGCTAGAGCACGGGACACCCCCTACGAGCAGTACTTC.

The V and J genes are TRBV12-3 or TRBV12-4 and TRBJ2-5, with TRBD2 matching 7 bases. The CDR3 spans 14 residues. Trimming at V came to 6 bases and at J to 5 bases, leaving 9 bases not matched to a gene. The CDR3 loop is CASRSAQGGETQYF. The CDR3 DNA reads TGTGCCAGCAGGTCGGCCCAGGGAGGGGAGACCCAGTACTTC.

The chain combines TRBV12-2 with TRBJ2-3; the table's D call of TRBD1 was not tested on the DNA. TRBV12-2 is flagged as a pseudogene. CDR3 length: 15 residues. CDR3 amino acids: CASRLGGGLVDTQYF. The CDR3 DNA follows: TGTGCAAGTCGCTTAGGGGGCGGACTGGTAGATACGCAGTATTTT.

This clonotype was picked up a small number of times. V and J are TRBV3-1 and TRBJ2-7; maybe TRBD1 (7 bases). Germline-derived CDR1 and CDR2 are LGHDT and YNNKEL (reference sequence). CDR3 length: 14 amino acids. The V gene lost 4 bases and the J gene lost 1 base, with 11 bases spanning the gap. The CDR3: CASSRGTASYEQYF. CDR3 sequence (DNA): TGTGCCAGCAGCCGCGGGACAGCTTCCTACGAGCAGTACTTC.

This clonotype was counted only a few times. The rearrangement uses TRBV29-1 and TRBJ1-2; D gene ambiguous. The CDR3 spans 12 residues. Per germline, CDR1 SQVTM and CDR2 ANQGSEA. Deletions cut 6 bases from V and 6 bases from J, with 14 bases between. The DNA of the CDR3 is TGCAGCGTGGAATCTAAGGGCGATGGCTACACCTTC. Translation: CSVESKGDGYTF.

The chain is built from TRBV7-9 and TRBJ2-3; TRBD2 matches at 9 bases. V trimming: 0 bases; J trimming: 5 bases; junction bases outside the gene matches: 6. Germline V lookup: CDR1 SEHNR, CDR2 FQNEAQ (reference sequence). This CDR3 region has 16 residues. The CDR3 region is CASSLAELAGIDTQYF. The CDR3 DNA is TGTGCCAGCAGCTTAGCAGAACTAGCGGGCATAGATACGCAGTATTTT.

This clonotype was seen a few times. This sequence joins TRBV29-1 and TRBJ1-1, with D maybe TRBD1 (6 bases). This CDR3 is 17 amino acids long. The germline V gene has CDR1 SQVTM and CDR2 ANQGSEA. V was pared by 2 bases and J by 1 base, with 20 bases between. The CDR3 loop is CSVENPLGALPNTEAFF. The CDR3, as DNA: TGCAGCGTTGAAAACCCCCTGGGGGCCCTACCGAACACTGAAGCTTTCTTT.

This clonotype has at least ten counts. This chain links TRBV7-2 with TRBJ2-3; possible D gene TRBD2, 5 bases. Trimming left V 1 base short and J 2 bases short, with 10 bases between. From germline, CDR1 is SGHTA and CDR2 FQGNSA. The CDR3 spans 15 residues. The CDR3 protein is CASSLVVGITDTQYF. The CDR3 coding sequence is TGTGCCAGCAGCTTAGTGGTCGGGATCACAGATACGCAGTATTTT. Variable domain in full (rest from reference TRBV7-2 and TRBJ2-3): GAGVSQSPSNKVTEKGKDVELRCDPISGHTALYWYRQSLGQGLEFLIYFQGNSAPDKSGLPSDRFSAERTGGSVSTLTIQRTQQEDSAVYLCASSLVVGITDTQYFGPGTRLTVL.

Concerning this clonotype: This clone may be a read error of a much larger clone one base away. The chain joins TRBV12-3 or TRBV12-4 to TRBJ1-5; D unresolved. This CDR3 is 16 amino acids long. CDR3 DNA sequence: TGTGCCAGCAGTTTGAGTGGAGGCGCCAGCAATCGGCCCCAGCATTTT. It translates to CASSLSGGASNRPQHF.